The sequence of this T cell receptor (beta chain) was determined in a study of shared clonotypes between healthy human individuals. Assay used: immunoSEQ multiplex PCR; TCRdb lists only in-frame clones, some missing. Here the sample spans approximately 1,000,000 clones, about 72% being singletons. Sequencing used memory CD4+ T cells from PBMCs. Subset: CD45RA-negative fraction. The clonotype was recovered from a man aged 18 to 29 in good health. Some clones in this sample may be carry-over from other donors' samples.

The CDR3 nucleotides are TGTGCCAGCACCCCCCAGGCGGCAGGTCGGGAAAAACTGTTTTTT. It yields the protein CASTPQAAGREKLFF. The chain is built from TRBV28 and TRBJ1-4, with D hard to call. Germline V gene lookup returns CDR1 MDHEN and CDR2 SYDVKM. V gave up 7 bases and J gave up 8 bases, with 20 bases separating them. The CDR3 is 15 amino acids.